What follows are 29 T cell receptor beta chains derived from one specimen sequenced in a study of blood T cell repertoires in COVID-19. Here immunoSEQ multiplex PCR was the method, and the copy in TCRdb shows in-frame clones only, minus some. The sample shows under 300,000 clones, 80% to 90% of them seen only once. Sequencing input: PBMCs or T cells enriched from blood (not recorded which). The receptors were sampled from a woman aged 50 to 60 who had recovered from COVID-19.

This clone has only a few counts. The genes are TRBV27 and TRBJ1-1; possibly TRBD1 for D (5 bases). V was clipped by 8 bases and J by 5 bases, with 15 bases between them. The CDR3 is made up of 13 amino acids. Germline assignment: CDR1 MNHEY and CDR2 SMNVEV (reference sequence). The CDR3 protein is CASSGLGGTEAFF. CDR3 coding DNA: TGTGCCAGCTCGGGACTTGGTGGGACTGAAGCTTTCTTT.

This clone was recorded once. CDR3: CASRPAGGDEQFF. The CDR3 DNA sequence: TGTGCCAGCAGACCAGCGGGGGGCGATGAGCAGTTCTTC. This sequence joins TRBV28 and TRBJ2-1, with 9 bases fitting TRBD2. The CDR3 totals 13 residues. Germline CDR1 and CDR2: MDHEN and SYDVKM. V lost 6 bases, J lost 8 bases, and 5 bases stayed unmatched.

The chain employs TRBV18 and TRBJ1-1; weak D call: TRBD1 (6 bases). CDR1 is KGHSH, CDR2 LQKENI, per germline. CDR3 length: 15 residues. The V gene lost 6 bases and the J gene lost 0 bases, with 14 bases spanning the gap. The CDR3 sequence is CASSPRQVLNTEAFF. In nucleotides, the CDR3 is TGTGCCAGCTCGCCTCGACAGGTCCTGAACACTGAAGCTTTCTTT.

The chain carries TRBV29-1 and TRBJ2-1, with 9 bases that match TRBD1. This CDR3 is built from 14 residues. Germline values: CDR1 SQVTM, CDR2 ANQGSEA. The J segment lost 1 base and the V segment lost 6 bases, leaving 4 bases of the junction unmatched. The CDR3 here is CSVGQGGSYNEQFF. CDR3 coding DNA: TGCAGCGTGGGACAGGGCGGATCCTACAATGAGCAGTTCTTC.

V is TRBV4-1 and J is TRBJ2-1, with 7 positions matching TRBD2. Germline V gene lookup returns CDR1 MGHRA and CDR2 YSYEKL. The ends lost 2 bases at V and 6 bases at J; junction bases unmatched: 10. CDR3 size: 16 residues. The CDR3: CASSQPTSDPSNEQFF. The CDR3 DNA sequence: TGCGCCAGCAGCCAACCCACTAGCGACCCGTCCAATGAGCAGTTCTTC.

The chain carries TRBV14 and TRBJ2-2, with 9 nucleotides matching TRBD1. The CDR3 length is 16 residues. V trimming: 2 bases; J trimming: 2 bases; junction bases outside the gene matches: 3. Looked up from germline, CDR1 is SGHDN and CDR2 is FVKESK. In nucleotides, the CDR3 is TGTGCCAGCAGCCAACTGGGACAGGGTAACACCGGGGAGCTGTTTTTT. Translated, it gives CASSQLGQGNTGELFF.

This chain links TRBV10-1 with TRBJ2-7; TRBD2 matches at 7 bases. Germline lookup yields CDR1 WNHNN and CDR2 SYGVQD (reference sequence). V lost 4 bases to trimming and J lost 1 base; unmatched junction nucleotides: 1. The CDR3 contains 13 residues. The CDR3 region is CASSAGGSYEQYF. CDR3 nucleotides: TGCGCCAGCAGTGCGGGGGGATCCTACGAGCAGTACTTC.

This clone was seen a few times. V gene TRBV5-4 combines with J gene TRBJ1-2, with D unresolved. Deletions cut 1 base from V and 3 bases from J, with 19 bases between. The CDR3 spans 17 residues. Germline CDR1 reads SGHNT; CDR2 reads YYREEE (reference sequence). The chain's CDR3 is CASSLSLARGGHYGYTF. The DNA for the CDR3 is TGTGCCAGCAGCTTGTCTCTAGCTCGGGGAGGGCACTATGGCTACACCTTC.

J is TRBJ1-6 and V is TRBV27, with D maybe TRBD1 (5 bases). V lost 3 bases and J lost 2, with 8 bases in between. CDR3 length: 15 amino acids. CDR1 and CDR2 (germline): MNHEY, SMNVEV (reference sequence). The CDR3 nucleotides are TGTGCCAGCAGTTTGACGACAGCCTATAATTCACCCCTCCACTTT. Residues: CASSLTTAYNSPLHF.

The chain carries TRBV28 and TRBJ2-2; D is undetermined. Deletions cut 7 bases from V and 1 base from J, with 7 bases between. Germline CDR1 MDHEN, CDR2 SYDVKM. The CDR3 is 13 amino acids. The CDR3 loop is CASTFRNTGELFF. DNA for the CDR3: TGTGCCAGCACGTTTAGGAACACCGGGGAGCTGTTTTTT.

The J gene is TRBJ2-2, the V gene TRBV5-4, with D uncertain. The V gene lost 0 bases and the J gene lost 4 bases, with 13 bases spanning the gap. Germline CDR1 reads SGHNT; CDR2 reads YYREEE (reference sequence). The CDR3 sequence is 16 residues long. CDR3 coding DNA: TGTGCCAGCAGCTTGGCGGAGTCGCGTTCCACCGGGGAGCTGTTTTTT. Translated, it gives CASSLAESRSTGELFF. Using reference TRBV5-4 and TRBJ2-2 for the parts outside the CDR3, the full variable domain is ETGVTQSPTHLIKTRGQQVTLRCSSQSGHNTVSWYQQALGQGPQFIFQYYREEENGRGNFPPRFSGLQFPNYSSELNVNALELDDSALYLCASSLAESRSTGELFFGEGSRLTVL.

This clone showed up just a few times. V is TRBV25-1 and J is TRBJ1-1; D not certain. CDR1 and CDR2 (germline): MGHDK, SYGVNS. The CDR3 has 13 residues. V was shortened by 5 bases and J by 1 base, with 8 bases between the two germline ends. CDR3: CASSNPGNTEAFF. CDR3 DNA sequence: TGTGCCAGCAGTAATCCCGGGAACACTGAAGCTTTCTTT.

The chain employs TRBV2 and TRBJ1-5, with D tentatively TRBD1 (6 bases). V lost 6 bases and J lost 2, with 20 bases in between. The CDR3 extends over 17 amino acids. The germline CDR1 and CDR2 sequences are SNHLY and FYNNEI. The CDR3 DNA reads TGTGCCAGCAGGCCAAGGGGGACACTTGGGGGCAATCAGCCCCAGCATTTT. Its protein is CASRPRGTLGGNQPQHF.

The rearrangement links TRBV27 to TRBJ1-6; 9 bases agree with TRBD1. This CDR3 has 15 amino acids. CDR1 is MNHEY, CDR2 SMNVEV, per germline (reference sequence). Losses at the gene ends were 5 bases for V and 13 bases for J; bases not matched to a gene: 12. This CDR3 is CASSHRQGVIGPLHF. The CDR3 coding sequence is TGTGCCAGCAGTCACCGACAGGGGGTAATAGGGCCCCTCCACTTT.

The V and J genes are TRBV27 and TRBJ2-1; 7 bases agree with TRBD2. Trimming at V came to 3 bases and at J to 0 bases, leaving 5 bases not matched to a gene. The V gene's germline CDR1 is MNHEY and CDR2 SMNVEV (reference sequence). The CDR3 spans 16 residues. CDR3: CASSFGGSGSYNEQFF. The CDR3, as DNA: TGTGCCAGCAGTTTCGGCGGGAGCGGCTCCTACAATGAGCAGTTCTTC.

This clone was counted only a few times. The chain carries TRBV29-1 and TRBJ2-7; 12 bases align to TRBD1. V dropped 5 bases and J dropped 5; count of bases not matched to a gene: 7. The CDR3 is made up of 14 amino acids. Per germline, CDR1 SQVTM and CDR2 ANQGSEA. Here the CDR3 reads CSVRRGQGADEQYF. The CDR3 DNA follows: TGCAGCGTTCGGAGGGGACAGGGGGCCGACGAGCAGTACTTC.

The chain combines TRBV3-1 (or the pseudogene TRBV3-2) with TRBJ2-2; 12 bases are a match to TRBD2. CDR1 LGHDT and CDR2 YNNKEL come from the germline V gene (reference sequence). The length of the CDR3 is 18 residues. The trim removed 0 bases at V and 2 bases at J, leaving 4 bases unmatched. CDR3 bases: TGTGCCAGCAGCCAAGAGGCTAGCGGGAGGGTTAACACCGGGGAGCTGTTTTTT. It is translated as CASSQEASGRVNTGELFF.

V usage is TRBV19 and J usage is TRBJ1-1; maybe TRBD1 (5 bases). The CDR3 extends over 13 amino acids. V dropped 5 bases and J dropped 5 bases, with 12 bases sitting between them. CDR1 is LNHDA, CDR2 SQIVND, per germline (reference sequence). The CDR3 nucleotides are TGTGCCAGTAGTGTGGCACAGGCTACTGAAGCTTTCTTT. It is translated as CASSVAQATEAFF.

V and J are TRBV5-1 and TRBJ2-5; the D gene is possibly TRBD1 (6 bases). V lost 1 base and J 2 bases, leaving 12 bases between the germline ends. Germline CDR1 and CDR2: SGHRS and YFSETQ. The CDR3 is made up of 15 amino acids. CDR3 sequence: CASSLLGTPQETQYF. As DNA, the CDR3 is TGCGCCAGCAGCTTGCTGGGGACACCACAAGAGACCCAGTACTTC. Complete variable domain (other parts from reference TRBV5-1 and TRBJ2-5): KAGVTQTPRYLIKTRGQQVTLSCSPISGHRSVSWYQQTPGQGLQFLFEYFSETQRNKGNFPGRFSGRQFSNSRSEMNVSTLELGDSALYLCASSLLGTPQETQYFGPGTRLLVL.

This clone came up once. The chain combines TRBV7-2 with TRBJ1-2; D is undetermined. CDR1 SGHTA and CDR2 FQGNSA come from the germline V gene. The length of the CDR3 is 14 residues. Trimming pared 5 bases from V and 5 bases from J, leaving 15 bases between. The chain's CDR3 is CASSPFRQQYGYTF. CDR3 sequence (DNA): TGTGCCAGCAGCCCCTTCAGGCAGCAATATGGCTACACCTTC.

J is TRBJ2-3 and V is TRBV6-5; 8 bases line up with TRBD2. This CDR3 spans 14 amino acids. The germline gives CDR1 MNHEY, CDR2 SVGAGI. The trim removed 7 bases at V and 4 bases at J, leaving 7 bases unmatched. The DNA of the CDR3 is TGTGCCAGCAAGGTCAGCGGGAGAGCAGATACGCAGTATTTT. This encodes CASKVSGRADTQYF.

V usage is TRBV6-5 and J usage is TRBJ1-6; tentative D call: TRBD1 (5 bases). Deletions cut 6 bases from V and 8 bases from J, with 8 bases between. The CDR3 totals 12 residues. Germline lookup yields CDR1 MNHEY and CDR2 SVGAGI. As DNA, the CDR3 is TGTGCCAGCAGCCCGGGGGATTCACCCCTCCACTTT. This sequence encodes CASSPGDSPLHF.

This clone was counted a single time. The J gene is TRBJ2-1, the V gene TRBV5-5, with 12 bases aligning to TRBD1. The CDR3 contains 16 residues. Trimming at V came to 4 bases and at J to 13 bases, leaving 15 bases not matched to a gene. Germline loops: CDR1 SGHKS, CDR2 YYEKEE (reference sequence). The CDR3 protein is CASSPGQGAPQGAQFF. For the CDR3, the DNA is TGTGCCAGCAGCCCGGGACAGGGGGCGCCGCAGGGGGCACAGTTCTTC.

The rearrangement joins TRBV6-5 to TRBJ1-5; the match to TRBD1 covers 7 bases. Germline CDR1 is MNHEY and CDR2 is SVGAGI. CDR3 length: 14 amino acids. V dropped 10 bases and J dropped 0; count of bases not matched to a gene: 6. The CDR3 region has the DNA TGTGCCACCACCCAGGGGGATAGCAATCAGCCCCAGCATTTT. Its protein is CATTQGDSNQPQHF.

V is TRBV11-2 and J is TRBJ2-1; D may be TRBD2 (7 bases). V was shortened by 7 bases and J by 3 bases, with 16 bases between the two germline ends. The CDR3 has 15 residues. Per the germline V gene, CDR1 is SGHAT and CDR2 is FQNNGV. The CDR3: CASTLGGARYNEQFF. CDR3 coding DNA: TGTGCCAGCACCTTGGGGGGGGCTCGCTACAATGAGCAGTTCTTC.

The gene calls are TRBV10-2 and TRBJ2-7; D is perhaps TRBD2 (5 bases). Germline values: CDR1 WSHSY, CDR2 SAAADI. The CDR3 has 12 amino acids. Trimming removed 6 bases at V and 4 bases at J, with 10 bases between. The CDR3 coding sequence is TGCGCCAGCAGCCCTACGGGGTACGAGCAGTACTTC. It is translated as CASSPTGYEQYF.

V usage is TRBV28 and J usage is TRBJ2-7; no clear D gene. Trimming shortened V by 1 base and J by 4 bases, and 5 bases separated the two germline ends. Germline V CDR1 and CDR2: MDHEN, SYDVKM. This CDR3 has 12 amino acids. CDR3 loop: CASSLSGYEQYF. CDR3 DNA: TGTGCCAGCAGTTTATCCGGTTACGAGCAGTACTTC.

This chain links TRBV9 with TRBJ2-1; the match to TRBD2 covers 11 bases. V lost 3 bases and J lost 3; bases outside the gene matches: 5. Germline-derived CDR1 and CDR2 are SGDLS and YYNGEE. This CDR3 comprises 16 residues. The CDR3 nucleotides are TGTGCCAGCAGCGCTCTAGGGACTAGCGGCTACAATGAGCAGTTCTTC. This codes for CASSALGTSGYNEQFF.

The chain has TRBV5-6 and TRBJ1-2; D possibly corresponds to TRBD1 (5 bases). Trimming removed 0 bases at V and 8 bases at J, with 14 bases between. The CDR3 is 14 amino acids. Per germline, CDR1 SGHDT and CDR2 YYEEEE. The CDR3: CASSLAGQWRGYTF. CDR3 nucleotide sequence: TGTGCCAGCAGCTTGGCAGGGCAGTGGCGAGGCTACACCTTC.